The 20 T cell receptor beta chains below were found in one sample sequenced in a study of CD4 and CD8 cells across lung adenocarcinoma regions. TCRdb reanalysed the PCR reads using MiXCR and keeps one entry per CDR3 protein. The sample carries just over 20,000 distinct CDR3 sequences, about 53% recorded once. Sequenced: CD8+ T cells from the center of a lung tumor. Receptor source: a female donor with lung adenocarcinoma. The CD4 and CD8 labels of this study may be unreliable.

In its sample, this clonotype was seen a few times. The chain employs TRBV27 and TRBJ2-3; maybe TRBD1 (7 bases). This CDR3 region has 15 residues. Trimming left V 11 bases short and J 2 bases short, with 20 bases between. CDR1 MNHEY and CDR2 SMNVEV come from the germline V gene (reference sequence). The chain's CDR3 is CAGGQGGRVTDTQYF. CDR3 DNA sequence: TGTGCCGGGGGGCAGGGGGGCCGAGTCACAGATACGCAGTATTTT.

The CDR3 region is CASSEASGGGGYTF. In DNA, the CDR3 is TGTGCCAGCAGTGAAGCATCAGGGGGGGGTGGCTACACCTTC. The chain combines TRBV6-1 with TRBJ1-2; 7 bases are shared with TRBD1. Per the germline V gene, CDR1 is MNHNS and CDR2 is SASEGT. There are 14 residues in the CDR3. V lost 0 bases, J lost 7 bases, and 5 bases stayed unmatched.

A word on this clonotype: A junction boundary mismatches the germline segment, possibly from a read error. This chain uses TRBV12-3 or TRBV12-4 with TRBJ2-3; D might be TRBD1 or TRBD2, each matching 5 bases. The CDR3 is 17 amino acids. This CDR3 reads CASSSCPGMRGKNTQYF. The CDR3, as DNA: TGTGCCAGCAGTTCGTGCCCGGGGATGAGGGGCAAAAACACGCAGTATTTC.

This clonotype was recorded at least ten times. This chain uses TRBV12-3 or TRBV12-4 with TRBJ1-1; the match to TRBD1 covers 8 bases. Trimming at V came to 1 base and at J to 3 bases, leaving 4 bases not matched to a gene. The CDR3 spans 15 residues. The CDR3 bases are TGTGCCAGCAGTTTAGGGGACAGGAAATACACTGAAGCTTTCTTT. Its translation: CASSLGDRKYTEAFF.

This clonotype was seen more than once but under ten times. V gene TRBV27 combines with J gene TRBJ1-2; D is possibly TRBD1 (6 bases). This CDR3 contains 13 residues. Germline CDR1 MNHEY, CDR2 SMNVEV (reference sequence). Deletions cut 5 bases from V and 2 bases from J, with 9 bases between. This CDR3 reads CASSLRGNYGYTF. CDR3 DNA sequence: TGTGCCAGCAGTCTAAGGGGGAACTATGGCTACACCTTC.

This clonotype came up a few times. The chain links TRBV12-3 or TRBV12-4 to TRBJ2-2; D is perhaps TRBD1 or TRBD2 (7 bases each). Trimming removed 6 bases at V and 4 bases at J, with 27 bases between. The CDR3 sequence is 19 residues long. This chain's CDR3 is CASSLLFGGTVKSTGELFF. The CDR3 DNA reads TGTGCCAGCAGCTTGCTCTTCGGGGGGACAGTAAAGAGCACCGGGGAGCTGTTTTTT.

The V call is TRBV27, the J call TRBJ2-5; tentative D call: TRBD1 (7 bases). The tail of the sequence fits TRBJ2-7 better, so the J call may be wrong. Germline assignment: CDR1 MNHEY and CDR2 SMNVEV (reference sequence). The CDR3 has 16 amino acids. The CDR3 protein is CASSPWAGTAEYEQYF. CDR3 in DNA: TGTGCCAGCAGTCCCTGGGCGGGGACAGCCGAGTACGAGCAGTACTTC.

With respect to this clonotype: At one of its ends the junction is not consistent with the germline gene, which may arise from a read error. The chain uses TRBV25-1 and TRBJ2-5; 13 nucleotides align to TRBD2. Germline CDR1 is MGHDK and CDR2 is SYGVNS. The CDR3 is 16 residues long. This CDR3 is CASSGITSGRGVWRFF. CDR3 bases: TGTGCCAGCAGTGGGATTACTAGCGGGAGGGGGGTTTGGCGGTTCTTC.

This clonotype was picked up one time. The chain links TRBV6-1 to TRBJ2-3; D is uncertain. The germline V gene has CDR1 MNHNS and CDR2 SASEGT. The CDR3 spans 15 residues. The V end lost 6 bases, the J end lost 11 bases, and 24 bases lay between the germline ends. CDR3 sequence: CASSSWQTAKNMQYF. The CDR3 DNA sequence: TGTGCCAGCAGCTCGTGGCAGACTGCCAAAAATATGCAGTATTTT.

Remarks on this clonotype: This may come from a read error, since a much larger clone is one base off. V usage is TRBV10-2 and J usage is TRBJ2-5; possibly TRBD1 or TRBD2 for D (5 bases each). Germline values: CDR1 WSHSY, CDR2 SAAADI. The CDR3 is 14 amino acids. The DNA for the CDR3 is TGCGCCAGCAGTGAGCCGGGGCCCGAAGAGGCCCAGTACTTC. This gives the protein CASSEPGPEEAQYF.

This clonotype is categorized as medium-sized. This chain joins TRBV27 and TRBJ2-1; a weak D match, TRBD2 (5 bases). Between the trimmed V and J ends, which lost 2 bases and 6 bases, there was a span of 14 bases. The CDR3 has 15 residues. Germline V gene sequence: CDR1 MNHEY, CDR2 SMNVEV (reference sequence). The CDR3 nucleotides are TGTGCCAGCAGTTTAAAAGGAGGATGGACCAATGAGCAGTTCTTC. It translates to CASSLKGGWTNEQFF.

V is TRBV6-1 and J is TRBJ2-5, with D possibly being TRBD2 (6 bases). V gave up 3 bases and J gave up 5 bases, with 13 bases separating them. CDR3 length equals 14 residues. The germline V gene encodes CDR1 MNHNS and CDR2 SASEGT. The CDR3 sequence is CASSDWGRSETQYF. The CDR3 region has the DNA TGTGCCAGCAGTGATTGGGGGAGGTCGGAGACCCAGTACTTC.

This chain connects TRBV4-1 to TRBJ2-5, with 7 positions matching TRBD1. Germline V lookup: CDR1 MGHRA, CDR2 YSYEKL. V gave up 0 bases and J gave up 6 bases; unmatched junction bases: 7. The CDR3 is made up of 15 amino acids. The CDR3 DNA reads as TGCGCCAGCAGCCAAGATCAGGGCAGGGGGAAGACCCAGTACTTC. Residues: CASSQDQGRGKTQYF.

This clonotype was detected only once. The chain has TRBV6-4 and TRBJ2-3; 7 nucleotides line up with TRBD2. There are 14 residues in the CDR3. Trimming removed 0 bases from V and 5 bases from J; junction bases left unmatched: 2. Looked up from germline, CDR1 is MRHNA and CDR2 is SNTAGT. This CDR3 reads CASSDSGLIDTQYF. CDR3 DNA: TGTGCCAGCAGTGACTCGGGACTAATAGATACGCAGTATTTT.

There are a few counts of this clonotype. The V gene is TRBV7-2, the J gene TRBJ2-7, with 8 nucleotides matching TRBD2. The J call may not be correct, given that the DNA end is closer to TRBJ2-5. Germline V gene sequence: CDR1 SGHTA, CDR2 FQGNSA. This CDR3 has 14 residues. CDR3 amino acids: CASSFQRGQETQYF. The CDR3 DNA follows: TGTGCCAGCAGCTTTCAGCGGGGGCAAGAGACCCAGTACTTC.

For this clonotype: Without the conserved terminal phenylalanine or tryptophan, this CDR3 likely stems from a read error. It is unclear where the CDR3 begins or ends on the DNA, so no DNA is shown, and the CDR3 is as TCRdb lists it. The rearrangement joins TRBV6-1 to TRBJ2-4; the table gives TRBD2 as D, unverified against the DNA. The CDR3 sequence runs 16 residues, both termini included. Germline CDR1 and CDR2: MNHNS and SASEGT. The chain's CDR3 is CASSEGSSGTALGTAA.

The chain combines TRBV6-1 with TRBJ2-1, with D tentatively TRBD1 (7 bases). CDR3 size: 13 residues. The V end lost 2 bases, the J end lost 6 bases, and 8 bases lay between the germline ends. Per germline, CDR1 MNHNS and CDR2 SASEGT. CDR3 loop: CASSEQGGNEQFF. The CDR3 DNA reads as TGTGCCAGCAGTGAACAGGGGGGCAATGAGCAGTTCTTC.

This clonotype occurred a few times. This chain connects TRBV27 to TRBJ1-1, with a weak D call TRBD1 (5 bases). This CDR3 is 14 amino acids long. The V end lost 5 bases, the J end lost 4 bases, and 14 bases lay between the germline ends. Germline assignment: CDR1 MNHEY and CDR2 SMNVEV (reference sequence). CDR3 bases: TGTGCCAGCAGTCCGTTCGGTGGGGGCACTGAAGCTTTCTTT. Translation gives CASSPFGGGTEAFF.

The gene calls are TRBV27 and TRBJ2-5; TRBD1 aligns across 10 bases. Germline V lookup: CDR1 MNHEY, CDR2 SMNVEV (reference sequence). This CDR3 is 15 amino acids long. V gave up 4 bases and J gave up 11 bases; unmatched junction bases: 13. The CDR3 here is CASSSDRGYGEEQYF. CDR3 DNA: TGTGCCAGCAGTTCGGACAGGGGGTATGGGGAGGAGCAGTACTTC.

V is TRBV27 and J is TRBJ2-5; D tentatively reads TRBD1 or TRBD2 (6 bases each). This CDR3 is built from 16 residues. Trimming removed 2 bases from V and 1 base from J, with 14 bases in between. Germline CDR1 MNHEY, CDR2 SMNVEV (reference sequence). CDR3 in amino acids: CASSLNGGLLQETQYF. The CDR3 DNA reads as TGTGCCAGCAGTTTAAACGGGGGCCTCCTCCAAGAGACCCAGTACTTC.